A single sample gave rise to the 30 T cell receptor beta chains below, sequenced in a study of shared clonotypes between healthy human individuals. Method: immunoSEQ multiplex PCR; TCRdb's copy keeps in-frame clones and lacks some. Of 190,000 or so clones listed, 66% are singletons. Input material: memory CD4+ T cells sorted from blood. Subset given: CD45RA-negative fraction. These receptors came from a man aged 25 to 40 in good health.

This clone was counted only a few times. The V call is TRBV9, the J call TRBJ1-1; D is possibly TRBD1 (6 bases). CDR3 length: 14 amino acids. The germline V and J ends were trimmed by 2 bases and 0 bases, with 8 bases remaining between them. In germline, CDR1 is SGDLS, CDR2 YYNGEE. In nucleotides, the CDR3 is TGTGCCAGCAGCGTGGGACAAATGAACACTGAAGCTTTCTTT. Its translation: CASSVGQMNTEAFF.

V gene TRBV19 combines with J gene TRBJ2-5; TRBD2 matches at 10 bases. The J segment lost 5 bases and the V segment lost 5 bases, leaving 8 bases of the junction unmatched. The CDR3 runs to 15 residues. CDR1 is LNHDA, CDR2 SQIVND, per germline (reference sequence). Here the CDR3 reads CASSPLAGAGETQYF. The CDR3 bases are TGTGCCAGTAGTCCGCTAGCGGGAGCGGGGGAGACCCAGTACTTC.

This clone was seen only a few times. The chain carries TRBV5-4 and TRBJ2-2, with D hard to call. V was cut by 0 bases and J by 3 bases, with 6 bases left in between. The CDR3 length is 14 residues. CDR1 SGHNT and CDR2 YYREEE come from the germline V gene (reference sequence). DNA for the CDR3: TGTGCCAGCAGCTTGGGAGTGGACACCGGGGAGCTGTTTTTT. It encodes CASSLGVDTGELFF.

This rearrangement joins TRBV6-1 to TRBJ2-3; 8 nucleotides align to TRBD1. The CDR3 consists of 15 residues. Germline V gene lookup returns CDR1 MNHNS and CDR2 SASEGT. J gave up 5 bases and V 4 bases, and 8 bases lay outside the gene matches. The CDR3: CASSADRAGRDTQYF. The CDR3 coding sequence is TGTGCCAGCAGTGCGGACAGGGCTGGCAGAGATACGCAGTATTTT.

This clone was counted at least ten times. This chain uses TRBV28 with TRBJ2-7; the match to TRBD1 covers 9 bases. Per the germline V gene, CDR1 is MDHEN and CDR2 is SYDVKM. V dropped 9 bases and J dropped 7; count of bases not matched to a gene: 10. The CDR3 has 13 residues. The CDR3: CASNLGQGREQYF. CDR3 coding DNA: TGTGCCAGTAATTTGGGACAGGGTAGGGAGCAGTACTTC.

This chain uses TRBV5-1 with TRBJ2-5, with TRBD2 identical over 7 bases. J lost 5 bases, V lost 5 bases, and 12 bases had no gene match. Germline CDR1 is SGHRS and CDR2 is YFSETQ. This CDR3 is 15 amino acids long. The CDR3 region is CASRNGPTSAETQYF. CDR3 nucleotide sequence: TGCGCCAGCAGAAATGGCCCAACTAGCGCCGAGACCCAGTACTTC. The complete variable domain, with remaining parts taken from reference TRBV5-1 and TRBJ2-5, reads KAGVTQTPRYLIKTRGQQVTLSCSPISGHRSVSWYQQTPGQGLQFLFEYFSETQRNKGNFPGRFSGRQFSNSRSEMNVSTLELGDSALYLCASRNGPTSAETQYFGPGTRLLVL.

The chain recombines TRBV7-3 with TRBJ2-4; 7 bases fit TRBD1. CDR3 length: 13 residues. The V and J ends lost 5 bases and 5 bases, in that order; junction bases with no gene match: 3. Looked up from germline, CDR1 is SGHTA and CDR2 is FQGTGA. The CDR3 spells CASSRDSQNIQYF. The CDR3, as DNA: TGTGCCAGCAGCCGGGACAGCCAAAACATTCAGTACTTC.

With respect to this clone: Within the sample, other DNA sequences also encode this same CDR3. As DNA, the CDR3 is TGTGCCAGCAGTGAAAGGGCAGGGGCAGAAGGATATGGCTACACCTTC. Residues: CASSERAGAEGYGYTF. This chain links TRBV6-1 with TRBJ1-2; D is possibly TRBD1 (6 bases). V dropped 2 bases and J dropped 5 bases, with 18 bases sitting between them. The CDR3 loop spans 16 amino acids. Germline V gene sequence: CDR1 MNHNS, CDR2 SASEGT.

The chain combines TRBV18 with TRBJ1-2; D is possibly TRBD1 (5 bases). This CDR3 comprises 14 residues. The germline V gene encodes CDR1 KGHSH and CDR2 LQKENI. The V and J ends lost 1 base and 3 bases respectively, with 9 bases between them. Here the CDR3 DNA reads TGTGCCAGCTCACCACAGACAGCCGACTATGGCTACACCTTC. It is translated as CASSPQTADYGYTF.

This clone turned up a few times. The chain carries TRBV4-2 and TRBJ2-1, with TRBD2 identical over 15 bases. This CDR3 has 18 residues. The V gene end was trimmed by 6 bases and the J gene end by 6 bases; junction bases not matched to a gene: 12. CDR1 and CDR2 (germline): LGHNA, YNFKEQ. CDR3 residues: CASRGLGTSGRSSNEQFF. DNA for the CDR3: TGTGCCAGCAGGGGCCTAGGGACTAGCGGGAGGAGTTCCAATGAGCAGTTCTTC.

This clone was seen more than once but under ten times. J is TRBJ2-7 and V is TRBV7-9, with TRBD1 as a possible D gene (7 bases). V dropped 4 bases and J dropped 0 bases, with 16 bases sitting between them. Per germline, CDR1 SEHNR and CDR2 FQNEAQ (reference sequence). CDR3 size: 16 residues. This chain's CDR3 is CASSSIGGQSSYEQYF. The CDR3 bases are TGTGCCAGCAGCTCGATCGGGGGACAGAGCTCCTACGAGCAGTACTTC.

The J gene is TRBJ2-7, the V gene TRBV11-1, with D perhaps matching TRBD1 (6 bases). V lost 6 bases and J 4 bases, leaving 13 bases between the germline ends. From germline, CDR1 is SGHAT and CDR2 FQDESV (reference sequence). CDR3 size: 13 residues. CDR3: CASSNRVAYEQYF. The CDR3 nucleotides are TGTGCCAGCAGTAACAGGGTCGCGTACGAGCAGTACTTC. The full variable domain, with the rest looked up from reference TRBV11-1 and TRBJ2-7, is EAEVAQSPRYKITEKSQAVAFWCDPISGHATLYWYRQILGQGPELLVQFQDESVVDDSQLPKDRFSAERLKGVDSTLKIQPAELGDSAMYLCASSNRVAYEQYFGPGTRLTVT.

The CDR3 nucleotides read TGCAGCGTTCAGGGGGCAGCTAATGAAAAACTGTTTTTT. Protein sequence: CSVQGAANEKLFF. This chain joins TRBV29-1 and TRBJ1-4; 8 nucleotides line up with TRBD1. Unmatched junction bases numbered 2, after V lost 5 bases and J lost 3 bases. Germline V gene data show CDR1 as SQVTM and CDR2 as ANQGSEA. CDR3 size: 13 residues.

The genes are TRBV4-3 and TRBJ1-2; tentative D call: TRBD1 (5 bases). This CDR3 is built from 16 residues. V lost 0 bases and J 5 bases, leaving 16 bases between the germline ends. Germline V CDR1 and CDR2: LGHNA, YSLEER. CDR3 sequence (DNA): TGCGCCAGCAGCCAAGATGCCGGCCGAGGGGAATATGGCTACACCTTC. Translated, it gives CASSQDAGRGEYGYTF.

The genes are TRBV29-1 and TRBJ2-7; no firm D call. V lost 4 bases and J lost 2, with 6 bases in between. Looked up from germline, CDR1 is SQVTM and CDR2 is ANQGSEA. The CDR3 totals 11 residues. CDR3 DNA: TGCAGCGTTGTATCCCCCTACGAGCAGTACTTC. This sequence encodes CSVVSPYEQYF.

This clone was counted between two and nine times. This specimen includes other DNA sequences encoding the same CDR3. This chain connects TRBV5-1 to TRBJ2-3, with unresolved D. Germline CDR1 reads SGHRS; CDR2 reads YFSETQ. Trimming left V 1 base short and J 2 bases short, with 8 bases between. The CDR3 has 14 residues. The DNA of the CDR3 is TGCGCCAGCAGCTTGATAGGCGTCACAGATACGCAGTATTTT. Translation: CASSLIGVTDTQYF.

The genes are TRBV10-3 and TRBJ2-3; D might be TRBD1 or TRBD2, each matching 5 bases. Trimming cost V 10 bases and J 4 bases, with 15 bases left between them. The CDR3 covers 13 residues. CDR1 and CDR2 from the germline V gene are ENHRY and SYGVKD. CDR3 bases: TGTGCCAACTGCCGGGACCCGGCAGATACGCAGTATTTT. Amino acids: CANCRDPADTQYF.

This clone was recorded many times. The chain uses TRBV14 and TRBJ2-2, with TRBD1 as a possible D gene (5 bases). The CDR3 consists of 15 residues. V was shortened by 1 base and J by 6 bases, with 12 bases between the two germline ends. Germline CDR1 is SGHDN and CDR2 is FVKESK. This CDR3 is CASSQARAFAGELFF. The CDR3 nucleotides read TGTGCCAGCAGCCAAGCCAGGGCGTTCGCCGGGGAGCTGTTTTTT.

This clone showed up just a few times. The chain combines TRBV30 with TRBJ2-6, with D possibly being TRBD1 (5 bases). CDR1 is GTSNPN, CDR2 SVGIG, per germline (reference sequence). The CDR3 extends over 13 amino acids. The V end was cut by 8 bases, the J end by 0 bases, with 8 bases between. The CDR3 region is CAGRGSGANVLTF. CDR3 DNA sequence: TGTGCCGGAAGGGGCTCTGGGGCCAACGTCCTGACTTTC.

CDR3 sequence (DNA): TGCAGCGTTGTGCTGGGGTATGGCACAGATACGCAGTATTTT. This sequence encodes CSVVLGYGTDTQYF. The J gene is TRBJ2-3, the V gene TRBV29-1; D is unresolved. Germline V gives CDR1 SQVTM, CDR2 ANQGSEA. V lost 4 bases, J lost 1 base, and 12 bases lay in between. This CDR3 has 14 amino acids.

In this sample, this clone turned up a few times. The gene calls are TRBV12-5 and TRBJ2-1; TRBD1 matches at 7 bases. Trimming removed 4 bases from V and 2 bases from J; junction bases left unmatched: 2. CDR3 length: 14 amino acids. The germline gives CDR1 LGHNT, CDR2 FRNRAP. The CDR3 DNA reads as TGTGCTAGTGGTTCCGGACAGGCCTACAATGAGCAGTTCTTC. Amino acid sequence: CASGSGQAYNEQFF.

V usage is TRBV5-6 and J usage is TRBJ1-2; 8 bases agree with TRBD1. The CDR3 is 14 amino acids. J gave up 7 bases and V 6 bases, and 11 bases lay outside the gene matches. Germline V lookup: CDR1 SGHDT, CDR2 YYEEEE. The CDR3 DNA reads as TGTGCCAGCAAAATGACAGGGGATTTGGGTGGCTACACCTTC. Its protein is CASKMTGDLGGYTF.

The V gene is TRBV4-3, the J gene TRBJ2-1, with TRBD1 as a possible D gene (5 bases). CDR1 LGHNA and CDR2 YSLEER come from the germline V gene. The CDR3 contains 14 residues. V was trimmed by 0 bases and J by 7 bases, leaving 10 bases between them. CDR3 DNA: TGCGCCAGCAGCCAAGATTCTGGGGCGAATGAGCAGTTCTTC. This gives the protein CASSQDSGANEQFF.

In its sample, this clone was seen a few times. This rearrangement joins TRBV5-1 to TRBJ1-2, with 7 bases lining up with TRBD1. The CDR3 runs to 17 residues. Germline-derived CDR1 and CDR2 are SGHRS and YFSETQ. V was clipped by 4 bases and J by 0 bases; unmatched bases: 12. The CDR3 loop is CASSPNHRQGSNYGYTF. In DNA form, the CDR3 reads TGCGCCAGCAGCCCGAACCACCGACAGGGTTCTAACTATGGCTACACCTTC. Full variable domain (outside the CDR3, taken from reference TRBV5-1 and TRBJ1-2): KAGVTQTPRYLIKTRGQQVTLSCSPISGHRSVSWYQQTPGQGLQFLFEYFSETQRNKGNFPGRFSGRQFSNSRSEMNVSTLELGDSALYLCASSPNHRQGSNYGYTFGSGTRLTVV.

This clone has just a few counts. DNA of the CDR3: TGTGCCAGCAGTCCCCACGGATGGGAGACCCAGTACTTC. It yields the protein CASSPHGWETQYF. The gene calls are TRBV27 and TRBJ2-5; D not resolved. The germline V and J ends were trimmed by 5 bases and 5 bases, with 12 bases remaining between them. CDR1 is MNHEY, CDR2 SMNVEV, per germline (reference sequence). This CDR3 has 13 residues.

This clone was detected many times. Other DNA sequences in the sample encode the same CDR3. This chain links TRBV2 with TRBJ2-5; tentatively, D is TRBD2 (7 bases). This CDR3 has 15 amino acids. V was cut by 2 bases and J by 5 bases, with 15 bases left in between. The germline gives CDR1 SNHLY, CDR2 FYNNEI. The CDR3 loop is CASSEQGGGQETQYF. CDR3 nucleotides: TGTGCCAGCAGTGAACAAGGCGGGGGCCAGGAGACCCAGTACTTC.

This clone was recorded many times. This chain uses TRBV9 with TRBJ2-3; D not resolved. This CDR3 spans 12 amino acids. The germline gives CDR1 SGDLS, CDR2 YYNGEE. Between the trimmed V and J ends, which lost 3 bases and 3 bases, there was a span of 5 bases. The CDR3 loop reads CASSASTDTQYF. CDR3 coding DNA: TGTGCCAGCAGCGCCTCGACAGATACGCAGTATTTT.

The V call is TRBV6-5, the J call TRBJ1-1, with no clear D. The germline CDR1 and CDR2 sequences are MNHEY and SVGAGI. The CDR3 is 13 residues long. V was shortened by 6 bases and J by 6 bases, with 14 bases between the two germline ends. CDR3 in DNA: TGTGCCAGCAGCAACTATGGTAAGGCTGAAGCTTTCTTT. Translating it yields CASSNYGKAEAFF.

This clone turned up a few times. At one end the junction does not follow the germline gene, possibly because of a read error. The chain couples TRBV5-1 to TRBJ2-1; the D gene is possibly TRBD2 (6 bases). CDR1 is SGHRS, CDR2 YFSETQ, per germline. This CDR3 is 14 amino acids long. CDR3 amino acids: CATSSPAGTGEQFF. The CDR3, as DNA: TGCGCCACCAGCTCCCCCGCGGGGACGGGGGAGCAGTTCTTC. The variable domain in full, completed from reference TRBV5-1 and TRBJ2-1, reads KAGVTQTPRYLIKTRGQQVTLSCSPISGHRSVSWYQQTPGQGLQFLFEYFSETQRNKGNFPGRFSGRQFSNSRSEMNVSTLELGDSALYLCATSSPAGTGEQFFGPGTRLTVL.

The CDR3 coding sequence is TGTGCCAGTAGTATAGGATCGGGAACCGCCGGGGGTGCCCAGCATTTT. Residues: CASSIGSGTAGGAQHF. The V gene is TRBV19, the J gene TRBJ1-5; tentative D call: TRBD1 (5 bases). The CDR3 runs 16 residues. The germline V and J ends were trimmed by 1 base and 11 bases, with 21 bases remaining between them. In germline, CDR1 is LNHDA, CDR2 SQIVND (reference sequence).